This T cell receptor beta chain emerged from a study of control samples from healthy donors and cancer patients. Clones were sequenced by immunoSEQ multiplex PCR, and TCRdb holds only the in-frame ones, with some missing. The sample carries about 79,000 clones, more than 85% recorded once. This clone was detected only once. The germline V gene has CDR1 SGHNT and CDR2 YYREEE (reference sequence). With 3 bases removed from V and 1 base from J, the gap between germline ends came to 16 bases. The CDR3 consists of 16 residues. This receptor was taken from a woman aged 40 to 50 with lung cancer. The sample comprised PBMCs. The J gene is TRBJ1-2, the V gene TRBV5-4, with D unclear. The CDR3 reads CASSSSTTTSNYGYTF. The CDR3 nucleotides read TGTGCCAGCAGCTCCTCAACCACAACAAGTAACTATGGCTACACCTTC.